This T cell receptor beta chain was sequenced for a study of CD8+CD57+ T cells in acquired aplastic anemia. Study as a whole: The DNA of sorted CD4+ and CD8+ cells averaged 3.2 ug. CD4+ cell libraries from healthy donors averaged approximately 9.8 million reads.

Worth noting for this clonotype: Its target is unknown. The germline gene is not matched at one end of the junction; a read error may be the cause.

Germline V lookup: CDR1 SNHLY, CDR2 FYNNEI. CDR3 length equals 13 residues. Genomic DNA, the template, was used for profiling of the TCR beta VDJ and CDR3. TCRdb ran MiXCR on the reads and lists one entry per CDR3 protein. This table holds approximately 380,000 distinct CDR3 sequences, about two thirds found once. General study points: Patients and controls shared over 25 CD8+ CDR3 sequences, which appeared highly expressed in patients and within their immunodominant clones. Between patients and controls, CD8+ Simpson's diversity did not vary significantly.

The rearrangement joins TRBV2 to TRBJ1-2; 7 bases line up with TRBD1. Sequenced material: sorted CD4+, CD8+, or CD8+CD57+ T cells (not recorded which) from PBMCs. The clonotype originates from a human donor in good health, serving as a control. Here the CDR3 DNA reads TGTGCCGGCAGGGGACAGCAGCTCTATGGCTACACCTTC. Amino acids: CAGRGQQLYGYTF.